This section outlines one T cell receptor (beta chain) sequence together with its context. The antigen remains undetermined. Attachment of unique molecular identifiers to individual cDNA molecules was performed in the library. Via MiXCR, TCRdb re-called the RACE reads, giving one row per CDR3 protein. The sample carries roughly 380,000 distinct CDR3 sequences, roughly 4.6% recorded once. Indicated time point: pre-sensitization, week 0. Treatment reported: therapeutic diphenylcyclopropenone sensitization with weekly scalp DPC. Trimming left V 6 bases short and J 4 bases short, with 18 bases between. This CDR3 spans 15 amino acids. The sample belongs to a study of human T cells and chemical hapten exposure. Broader study findings: PT1 expanded TCR counts correlated positively with patch test score. Expanded TCRs clustered into significantly more large CDR3 similarity groups than controls, the analysis revealed. With regard to DPC sensitization, TCRs above 1 in 1000 frequency did not change.

V usage is TRBV12-3 or TRBV12-4 and J usage is TRBJ1-2; D call uncertain. This TCR was sampled from a woman aged 50 to 60 with alopecia areata. Some clones in this sample may be carry-over from other donors' samples. The specimen comprised whole blood, sampled in connection with sensitization to the hapten diphenylcyclopropenone (DPC). Here the CDR3 DNA reads TGTGCCAGCAGGGATCATACTTCCGCTCGCTATGGCTACACCTTC. It yields the protein CASRDHTSARYGYTF.